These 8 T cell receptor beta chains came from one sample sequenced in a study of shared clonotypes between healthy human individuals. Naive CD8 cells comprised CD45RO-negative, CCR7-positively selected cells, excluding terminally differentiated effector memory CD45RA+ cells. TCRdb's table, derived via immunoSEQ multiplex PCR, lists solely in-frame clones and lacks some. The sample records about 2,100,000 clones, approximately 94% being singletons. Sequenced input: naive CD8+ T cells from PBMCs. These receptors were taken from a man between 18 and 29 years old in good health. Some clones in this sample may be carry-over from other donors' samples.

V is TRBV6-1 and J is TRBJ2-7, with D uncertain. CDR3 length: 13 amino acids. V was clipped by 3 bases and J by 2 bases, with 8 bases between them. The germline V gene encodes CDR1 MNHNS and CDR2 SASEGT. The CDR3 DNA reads TGTGCCAGCAGTGAGACCCTACCCTACGAGCAGTACTTC. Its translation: CASSETLPYEQYF.

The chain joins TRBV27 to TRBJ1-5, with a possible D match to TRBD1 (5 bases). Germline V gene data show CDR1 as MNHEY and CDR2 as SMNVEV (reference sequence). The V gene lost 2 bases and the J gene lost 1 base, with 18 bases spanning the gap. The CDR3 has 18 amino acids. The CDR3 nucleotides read TGTGCCAGCAGTTTACTATTCAGCCCTGGGGGGAGCAATCAGCCCCAGCATTTT. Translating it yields CASSLLFSPGGSNQPQHF.

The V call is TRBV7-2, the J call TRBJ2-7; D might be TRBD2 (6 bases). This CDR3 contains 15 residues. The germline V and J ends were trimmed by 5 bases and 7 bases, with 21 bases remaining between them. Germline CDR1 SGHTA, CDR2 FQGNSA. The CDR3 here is CASSPSSGINGEQYF. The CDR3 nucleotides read TGTGCCAGCAGCCCAAGTAGCGGTATCAACGGGGAGCAGTACTTC.

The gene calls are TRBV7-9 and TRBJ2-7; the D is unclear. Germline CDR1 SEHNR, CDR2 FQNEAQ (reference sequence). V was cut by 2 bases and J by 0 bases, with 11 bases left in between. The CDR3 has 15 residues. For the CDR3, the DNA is TGTGCCAGCAGCTTATCGGCTCATAGCTCCTACGAGCAGTACTTC. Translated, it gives CASSLSAHSSYEQYF.

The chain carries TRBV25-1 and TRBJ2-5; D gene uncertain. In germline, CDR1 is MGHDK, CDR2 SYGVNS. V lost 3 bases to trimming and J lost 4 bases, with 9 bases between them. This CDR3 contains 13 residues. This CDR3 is CASSDPGRETQYF. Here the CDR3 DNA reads TGTGCCAGCAGTGACCCAGGTCGAGAGACCCAGTACTTC. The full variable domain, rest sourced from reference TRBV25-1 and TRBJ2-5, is EADIYQTPRYLVIGTGKKITLECSQTMGHDKMYWYQQDPGMELHLIHYSYGVNSTEKGDLSSESTVSRIRTEHFPLTLESARPSHTSQYLCASSDPGRETQYFGPGTRLLVL.

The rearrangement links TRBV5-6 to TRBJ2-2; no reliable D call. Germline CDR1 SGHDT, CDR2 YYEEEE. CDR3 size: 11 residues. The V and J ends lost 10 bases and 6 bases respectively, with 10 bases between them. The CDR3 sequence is CASHYAGELFF. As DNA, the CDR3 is TGTGCCTCCCACTACGCCGGGGAGCTGTTTTTT.

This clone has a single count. The DNA for the CDR3 is TGTGCCAGTAGTTCGCAGGGAATGTATTATGGCTACACCTTC. Translating gives CASSSQGMYYGYTF. V usage is TRBV19 and J usage is TRBJ1-2; the D gene is possibly TRBD1 (5 bases). This CDR3 is 14 amino acids long. The V gene's germline CDR1 is LNHDA and CDR2 SQIVND (reference sequence). Trimming stripped 5 bases from V and 5 bases from J, with 15 bases between.

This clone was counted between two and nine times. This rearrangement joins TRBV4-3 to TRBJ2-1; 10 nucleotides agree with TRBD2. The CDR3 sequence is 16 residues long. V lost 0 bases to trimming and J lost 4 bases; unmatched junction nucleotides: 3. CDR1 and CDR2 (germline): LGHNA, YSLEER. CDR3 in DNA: TGCGCCAGCAGCCAAGATGAGACTAGCGGGTACAATGAGCAGTTCTTC. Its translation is CASSQDETSGYNEQFF.